The rows below give T cell receptor beta chains drawn from one sample of a study of CD8 T cells in Susac syndrome. TCRdb reprocessed the immunoSEQ multiplex PCR reads via MiXCR and lists one record per CDR3 protein. The sample records roughly 300,000 distinct CDR3 sequences, roughly 85% being singletons. The specimen was CD8+ T cells from PBMCs. These receptors all come from a human donor with multiple sclerosis. CDR3s include the opening cysteine and the closing phenylalanine or tryptophan. D genes are given only for firm matches. The listing skips clone size in some rows; elsewhere it reads once, few, many or a size class.

J,D,size,V,CDR3,DNA
TRBJ2-4,NA,NA,TRBV10-3,CAISEIGTLAKNIQYF,TGTGCCATCAGTGAGATTGGGACCCTAGCCAAAAACATTCAGTACTTC
TRBJ1-1,NA,NA,TRBV20-1,CSAPRVEAFF,TGCAGTGCTCCTCGGGTTGAAGCTTTCTTT
TRBJ2-6,NA,NA,TRBV6-5,CASSYGLWPTDSSGANVLTF,TGTGCCAGCAGCTACGGGCTCTGGCCGACAGACTCCTCTGGGGCCAACGTCCTGACTTTC
TRBJ2-3,NA,NA,TRBV28,CASSPPLMTDSTDTQYF,TGTGCCAGCAGTCCCCCCCTTATGACAGACAGCACAGATACGCAGTATTTT
TRBJ2-3,NA,NA,TRBV7-9,CASRHRDPIHTDTQYF,TGTGCCAGCAGGCACAGGGATCCTATACACACAGATACGCAGTATTTT
TRBJ2-5,TRBD1,few,TRBV9,CASTRRQGYQETQYF,TGTGCCAGCACCCGAAGACAGGGGTACCAAGAGACCCAGTACTTC
TRBJ2-1,NA,NA,TRBV11-2,CASSPVYNEQFF,TGTGCCAGCAGCCCCGTTTACAATGAGCAGTTCTTC
TRBJ1-2,NA,NA,TRBV30,CALENLPGDIWLFTGYTF,TGTGCCTTAGAGAATTTACCCGGGGACATCTGGCTATTCACTGGCTACACCTTC
TRBJ1-3,NA,NA,TRBV2,CASSEYHTSGNTIYF,TGTGCCAGCAGTGAATATCACACCTCTGGAAACACCATATATTTT
TRBJ1-2,TRBD1,NA,TRBV6-1,CASSDRLDRSPYGYTF,TGTGCCAGCAGCGACCGTTTGGACAGGAGCCCCTACGGCTACACCTTC
TRBJ1-1,TRBD1,NA,TRBV7-9,CASTTTGVTEAFF,TGTGCCAGCACCACCACAGGGGTCACTGAAGCTTTCTTT
TRBJ1-2,NA,NA,TRBV12-3/TRBV12-4,CASTSGTYDYTF,TGTGCCAGCACCTCCGGGACCTATGACTACACCTTC
TRBJ1-4,NA,once,TRBV5-1,CASSWMGPSNEKLFF,TGCGCCAGCAGCTGGATGGGACCGTCTAATGAAAAACTGTTTTTT
TRBJ2-5,NA,NA,TRBV10-3,CAISDRKQETQYF,TGTGCCATCAGTGATAGAAAGCAGGAGACCCAGTACTTC
TRBJ1-2,NA,NA,TRBV18,CASSPKSAETPGDYGYTF,TGTGCCAGCTCACCAAAGTCGGCAGAGACCCCTGGGGACTATGGCTACACCTTC
TRBJ2-5,NA,NA,TRBV7-8,CASSLFDDF,TGTGCCAGCAGCTTATTTGACGACTTC
TRBJ2-7,NA,NA,TRBV9,CASSRRTEVSYEQYF,TGTGCCAGCAGCAGACGGACGGAGGTCTCCTACGAGCAGTACTTC
TRBJ2-1,NA,NA,TRBV7-3,CASSSTHFLYNEQFF,TGTGCCAGCAGCTCAACCCACTTCCTCTACAATGAGCAGTTCTTC
TRBJ1-6,NA,few,TRBV6-5,CASSEGATYNSPLHF,TGTGCCAGCTCCGAAGGGGCCACCTATAATTCACCCCTCCACTTT
TRBJ1-1,NA,NA,TRBV10-3,CAISGGWGTEAFF,TGTGCCATCAGTGGGGGCTGGGGCACTGAAGCTTTCTTT
TRBJ2-2,NA,NA,TRBV2,CASSTLYRTNTGELFF,TGTGCCAGCAGTACCCTCTATCGGACGAACACCGGGGAGCTGTTTTTT
TRBJ2-1,NA,NA,TRBV27,CASSLTGYSYNEQFF,TGTGCCAGCAGTTTAACGGGGTATTCCTACAATGAGCAGTTCTTC